This T cell receptor (beta chain) was obtained from a study of T-cell memory formation after mild COVID-19. The length of the CDR3 is 14 residues. CDR1 is SQVTM and CDR2 is ANQGSEA in the germline V gene. Trimming cost V 0 bases and J 3 bases, with 11 bases left between them. A remark on this clonotype: The antigen is unknown.

General study findings and limits: A balance of CD4 and CD8 characterized clones contracting day 15 to 85, whereas later expanders leaned CD4+. Chiefly within CM and EM were the contracting CD4+ clones; CD8+ ones were within EMRA.

TCRdb re-called the 5' RACE reads through MiXCR, storing one row per CDR3 protein. The table lists 350,000 to 500,000 distinct CDR3 sequences, over 15% of them singletons. The sequenced material came from PBMCs or a T cell subset sorted from them (not recorded which). This rearrangement joins TRBV29-1 to TRBJ1-1; D unresolved. This sequence originates from an adult woman who had mild COVID-19 (a few samples of this study predate the infection). Cell type and time point are not known. This CDR3 is CSVEDRILYTEAFF. As DNA, the CDR3 is TGCAGCGTTGAAGATCGAATCCTGTACACTGAAGCTTTCTTT.